This T cell receptor (beta chain) was documented in a study of T cells in Graves' hyperthyroidism and ophthalmopathy. This CDR3 is built from 15 residues. Germline values: CDR1 KGHDR, CDR2 SFDVKD. V lost 2 bases and J lost 0, with 9 bases in between. The CDR3 regions of TCR beta were amplified from RNA transcripts. Carried out on the TCR CDR3, a first-round RT-PCR used the HTBI primer set. TCRdb re-called the multiplex PCR reads through MiXCR, storing one row per CDR3 protein. The sample includes about 380,000 distinct CDR3 sequences, 15% to 20% of them seen just once. Active moderate-to-severe ophthalmopathy, Clinical Activity Score at least 3, NOSPECS at least 4, under 3 months' duration. This clonotype has ten or more counts.

V gene TRBV24-1 combines with J gene TRBJ2-5, with D uncertain. The sequenced material came from blood. The receptor's source is a young man with Graves' ophthalmopathy. In nucleotides, the CDR3 is TGTGCCACCAGTGATTCGGCCCCTTACCAAGAGACCCAGTACTTC. Amino acids: CATSDSAPYQETQYF.